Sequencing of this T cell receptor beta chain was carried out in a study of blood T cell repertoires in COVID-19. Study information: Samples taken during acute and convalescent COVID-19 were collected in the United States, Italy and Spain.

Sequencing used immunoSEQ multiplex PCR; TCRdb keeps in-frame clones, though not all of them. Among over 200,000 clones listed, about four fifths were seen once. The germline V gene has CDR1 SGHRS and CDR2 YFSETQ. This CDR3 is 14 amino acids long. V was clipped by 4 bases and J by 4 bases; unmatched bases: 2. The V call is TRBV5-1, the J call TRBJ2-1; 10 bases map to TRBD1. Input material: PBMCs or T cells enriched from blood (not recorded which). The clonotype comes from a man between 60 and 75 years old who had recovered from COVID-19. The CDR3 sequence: CASSEGQGYNEQFF. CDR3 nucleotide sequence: TGCGCCAGCAGCGAGGGACAGGGGTACAATGAGCAGTTCTTC. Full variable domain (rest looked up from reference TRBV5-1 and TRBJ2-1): KAGVTQTPRYLIKTRGQQVTLSCSPISGHRSVSWYQQTPGQGLQFLFEYFSETQRNKGNFPGRFSGRQFSNSRSEMNVSTLELGDSALYLCASSEGQGYNEQFFGPGTRLTVL.